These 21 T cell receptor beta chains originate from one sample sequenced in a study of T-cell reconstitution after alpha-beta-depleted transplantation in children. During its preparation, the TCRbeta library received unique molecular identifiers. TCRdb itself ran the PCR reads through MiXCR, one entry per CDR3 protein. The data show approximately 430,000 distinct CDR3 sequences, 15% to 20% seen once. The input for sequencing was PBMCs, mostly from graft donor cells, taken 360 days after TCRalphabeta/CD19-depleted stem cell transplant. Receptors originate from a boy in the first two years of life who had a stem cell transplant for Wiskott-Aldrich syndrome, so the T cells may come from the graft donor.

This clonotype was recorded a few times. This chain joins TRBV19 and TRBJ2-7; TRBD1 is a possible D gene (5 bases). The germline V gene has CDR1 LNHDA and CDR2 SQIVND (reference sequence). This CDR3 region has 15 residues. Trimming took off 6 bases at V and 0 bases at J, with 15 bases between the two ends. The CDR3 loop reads CASRRQFSYSYEQYF. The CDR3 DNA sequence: TGTGCCAGTAGACGACAGTTTTCCTACTCCTACGAGCAGTACTTC.

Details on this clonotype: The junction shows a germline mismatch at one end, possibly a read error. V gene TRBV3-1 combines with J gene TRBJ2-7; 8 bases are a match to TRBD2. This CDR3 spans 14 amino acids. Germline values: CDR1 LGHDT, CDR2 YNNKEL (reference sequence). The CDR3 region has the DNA TGTGCCAGCAGCCAAGACTTCCGGGTAGCGGGATCTACGTTC. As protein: CASSQDFRVAGSTF.

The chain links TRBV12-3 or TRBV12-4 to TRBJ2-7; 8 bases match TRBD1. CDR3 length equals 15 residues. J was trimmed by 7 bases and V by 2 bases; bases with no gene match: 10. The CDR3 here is CASSLSGQGAREQYF. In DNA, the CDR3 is TGTGCCAGCAGTTTATCGGGCCAGGGGGCGCGGGAGCAGTACTTC.

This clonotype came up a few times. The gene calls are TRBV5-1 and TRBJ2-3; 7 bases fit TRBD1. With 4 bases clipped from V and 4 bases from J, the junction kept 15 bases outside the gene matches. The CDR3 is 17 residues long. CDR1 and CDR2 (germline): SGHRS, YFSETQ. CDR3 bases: TGCGCCAGCAGCCCTCGGTTTAGGGGGCATGACGCAGATACGCAGTATTTT. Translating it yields CASSPRFRGHDADTQYF.

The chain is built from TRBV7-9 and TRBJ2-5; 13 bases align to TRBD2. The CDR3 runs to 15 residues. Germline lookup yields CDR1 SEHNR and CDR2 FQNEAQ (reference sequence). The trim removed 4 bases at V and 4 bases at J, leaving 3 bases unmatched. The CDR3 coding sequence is TGTGCCAGCAGCTCTTGGACTAGCGGGGGAGAGACCCAGTACTTC. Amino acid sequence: CASSSWTSGGETQYF. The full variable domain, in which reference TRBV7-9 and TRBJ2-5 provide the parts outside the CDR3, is DTGVSQNPRHKITKRGQNVTFRCDPISEHNRLYWYRQTLGQGPEFLTYFQNEAQLEKSRLLSDRFSAERPKGSFSTLEIQRTEQGDSAMYLCASSSWTSGGETQYFGPGTRLLVL.

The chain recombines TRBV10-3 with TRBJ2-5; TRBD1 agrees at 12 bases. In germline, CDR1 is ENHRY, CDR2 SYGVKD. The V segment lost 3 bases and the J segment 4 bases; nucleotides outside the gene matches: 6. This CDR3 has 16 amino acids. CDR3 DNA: TGTGCCATCAGTGAACCGGGACAGGGGGCGAGAGAGACCCAGTACTTC. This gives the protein CAISEPGQGARETQYF.

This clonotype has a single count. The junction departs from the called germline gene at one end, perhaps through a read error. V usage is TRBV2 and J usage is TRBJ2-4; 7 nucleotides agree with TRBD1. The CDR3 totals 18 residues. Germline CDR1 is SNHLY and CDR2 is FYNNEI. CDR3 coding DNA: TGCGCCAGCAGTGTCCCGGGACAGTTACTGCTAGCCAAAAACATTCAGTACTTC. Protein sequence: CASSVPGQLLLAKNIQYF.

This CDR3 reads CASSLARLAGATFFYNEQFF. The CDR3 DNA follows: TGTGCCAGCAGCTTAGCGAGGCTAGCGGGAGCAACTTTTTTTTACAATGAGCAGTTCTTC. The chain is built from TRBV11-1 and TRBJ2-1; TRBD2 matches 10 bases. Germline V gives CDR1 SGHAT, CDR2 FQDESV (reference sequence). The trim removed 0 bases at V and 4 bases at J, leaving 15 bases unmatched. The CDR3 has 20 residues.

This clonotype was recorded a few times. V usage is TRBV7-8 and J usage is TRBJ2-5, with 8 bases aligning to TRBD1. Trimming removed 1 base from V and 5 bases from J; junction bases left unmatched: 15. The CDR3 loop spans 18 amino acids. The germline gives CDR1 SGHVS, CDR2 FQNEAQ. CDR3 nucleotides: TGTGCCAGCAGCTTAGTTCCACCTTACAGGGGGTTCGGGGAGACCCAGTACTTC. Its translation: CASSLVPPYRGFGETQYF.

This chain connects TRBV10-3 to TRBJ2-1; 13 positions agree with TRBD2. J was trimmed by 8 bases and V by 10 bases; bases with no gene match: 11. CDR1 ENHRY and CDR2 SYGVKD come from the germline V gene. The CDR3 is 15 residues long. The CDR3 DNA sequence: TGTGCCACCTCCGGACTAGCGGGAGTAGGCTATGAGCAGTTCTTC. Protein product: CATSGLAGVGYEQFF.

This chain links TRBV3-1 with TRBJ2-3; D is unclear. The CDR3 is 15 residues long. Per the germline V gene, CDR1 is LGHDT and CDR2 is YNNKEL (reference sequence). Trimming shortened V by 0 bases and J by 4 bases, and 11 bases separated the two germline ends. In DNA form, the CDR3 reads TGTGCCAGCAGCCAAGATATGGGTTTACCAGATACGCAGTATTTT. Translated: CASSQDMGLPDTQYF.

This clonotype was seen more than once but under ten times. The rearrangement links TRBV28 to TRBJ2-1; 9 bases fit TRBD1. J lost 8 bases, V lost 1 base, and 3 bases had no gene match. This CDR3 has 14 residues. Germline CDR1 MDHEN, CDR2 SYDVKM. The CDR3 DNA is TGTGCCAGCAGTTTATCCCGGACAGGGGATGAGCAGTTCTTC. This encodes CASSLSRTGDEQFF.

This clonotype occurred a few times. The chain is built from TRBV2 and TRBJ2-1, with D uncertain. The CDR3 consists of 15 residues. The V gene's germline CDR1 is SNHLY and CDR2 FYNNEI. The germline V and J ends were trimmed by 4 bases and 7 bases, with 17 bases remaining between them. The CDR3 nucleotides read TGTGCCAGCAGTGTTAACACCGTCCCTAGGAATGAGCAGTTCTTC. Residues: CASSVNTVPRNEQFF. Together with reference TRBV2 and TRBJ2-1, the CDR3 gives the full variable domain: EPEVTQTPSHQVTQMGQEVILRCVPISNHLYFYWYRQILGQKVEFLVSFYNNEISEKSEIFDDQFSVERPDGSNFTLKIRSTKLEDSAMYFCASSVNTVPRNEQFFGPGTRLTVL.

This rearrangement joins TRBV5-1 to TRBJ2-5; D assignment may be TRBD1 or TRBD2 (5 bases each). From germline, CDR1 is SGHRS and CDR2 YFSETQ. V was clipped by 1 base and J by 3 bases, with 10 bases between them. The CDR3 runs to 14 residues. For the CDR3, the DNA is TGCGCCAGCAGCTTGACGGGGCGGGAAGAGACCCAGTACTTC. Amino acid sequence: CASSLTGREETQYF.

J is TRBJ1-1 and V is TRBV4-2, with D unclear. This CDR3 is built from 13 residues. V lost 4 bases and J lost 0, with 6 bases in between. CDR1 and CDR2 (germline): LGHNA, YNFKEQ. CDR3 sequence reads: CASSPEMNTEAFF. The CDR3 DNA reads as TGTGCCAGCAGCCCAGAAATGAACACTGAAGCTTTCTTT.

Here the CDR3 reads CSASDWTTDTQYF. The CDR3, as DNA: TGCAGTGCCTCTGACTGGACCACAGATACGCAGTATTTT. The chain carries TRBV20-1 and TRBJ2-3; D gene ambiguous. Trimming removed 6 bases from V and 2 bases from J, with 12 bases in between. CDR3 length: 13 amino acids. Germline CDR1 reads DFQATT; CDR2 reads SNEGSKA (reference sequence).

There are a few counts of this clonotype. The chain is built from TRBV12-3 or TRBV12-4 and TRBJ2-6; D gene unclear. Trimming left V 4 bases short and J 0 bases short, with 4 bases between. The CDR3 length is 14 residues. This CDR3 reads CASSSSSGANVLTF. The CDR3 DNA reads TGTGCCAGCAGTTCTAGCTCTGGGGCCAACGTCCTGACTTTC.

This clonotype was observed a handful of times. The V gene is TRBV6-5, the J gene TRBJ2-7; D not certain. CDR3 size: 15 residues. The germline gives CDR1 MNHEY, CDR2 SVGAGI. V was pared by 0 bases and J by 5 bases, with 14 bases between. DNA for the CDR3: TGTGCCAGCAGTTACTCGGACCACTGGCGCGACGAGCAGTACTTC. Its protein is CASSYSDHWRDEQYF.

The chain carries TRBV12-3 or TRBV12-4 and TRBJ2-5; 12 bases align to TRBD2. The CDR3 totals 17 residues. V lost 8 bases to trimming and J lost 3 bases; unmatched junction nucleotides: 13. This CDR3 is CASRPSGREEGEETQYF. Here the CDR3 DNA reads TGTGCCAGCCGCCCTAGCGGGAGGGAGGAAGGGGAAGAGACCCAGTACTTC.

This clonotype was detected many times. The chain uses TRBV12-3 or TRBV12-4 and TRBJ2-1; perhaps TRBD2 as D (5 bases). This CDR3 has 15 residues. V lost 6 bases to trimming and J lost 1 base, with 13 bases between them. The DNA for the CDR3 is TGTGCCAGCAGCCCTCAGCGGTCATCCTACAATGAGCAGTTCTTC. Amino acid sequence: CASSPQRSSYNEQFF.

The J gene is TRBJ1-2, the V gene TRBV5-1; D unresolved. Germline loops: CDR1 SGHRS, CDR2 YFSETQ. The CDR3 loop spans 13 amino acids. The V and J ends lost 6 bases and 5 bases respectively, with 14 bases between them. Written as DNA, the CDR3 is TGCGCCAGCACACTAGGCATTGAGTATGGCTACACCTTC. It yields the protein CASTLGIEYGYTF.